These T cell receptor beta chains were read from a single sample in a study of control samples from healthy donors and cancer patients. TCRdb's table, derived via immunoSEQ multiplex PCR, lists solely in-frame clones and lacks some. The table lists 150,000 to 200,000 clones, around 91% of them singletons, with approximately 1.5% in the top ten. The specimen sequenced was blood. All receptors come from a woman under 40 in good health. CDR3s include the opening cysteine and the closing phenylalanine or tryptophan. D genes are given only for firm matches. Part of the rows lack a size; the others show once, few, many or a class for expanded clones.

NA,NA,13,TRBJ1-5,TRBV6-1,TGTGCCAGCAGTGAACAGGAGCATCAGCCCCAGCATTTT,CASSEQEHQPQHF
NA,NA,14,TRBJ1-4,TRBV9,TGTGCCAGCAGCCGAGATTCAACTAATGAAAAACTGTTTTTT,CASSRDSTNEKLFF
NA,NA,14,TRBJ1-1,TRBV6-4,TGTGCCAGCAGTGTAGGGGGGGAGAACACTGAAGCTTTCTTT,CASSVGGENTEAFF
NA,NA,15,TRBJ2-6,TRBV19,TGTGCCAGTAGCCGAATAACCTCTGGGGCCAACGTCCTGACTTTC,CASSRITSGANVLTF
NA,NA,15,TRBJ2-1,TRBV24-1,TGTGCCACCAGTGATTCGGGACGCTCCTACAATGAGCAGTTCTTC,CATSDSGRSYNEQFF
TRBD2,NA,14,TRBJ2-7,TRBV6-6,TGTGCCAGCAGGGGACTAGCGGGACGGGACGAGCAGTACTTC,CASRGLAGRDEQYF
TRBD1,NA,11,TRBJ1-2,TRBV28,TGTGCCAGTACAGGGGGCTATGGCTACACCTTC,CASTGGYGYTF
TRBD1,NA,15,TRBJ1-5,TRBV7-2,TGTGCCAGCAGCCCGGGACAGGGCCCCTTTCAGCCCCAGCATTTT,CASSPGQGPFQPQHF
NA,NA,15,TRBJ1-1,TRBV6-2/TRBV6-3,TGTGCCAGCAGTGTACGATTTGGGGTGAACACTGAAGCTTTCTTT,CASSVRFGVNTEAFF
NA,once,13,TRBJ2-2,TRBV5-4,TGTGCCAGCAGTTGGACAGCCACCGGGGAGCTGTTTTTT,CASSWTATGELFF
NA,NA,14,TRBJ2-5,TRBV19,TGTGCCAGTAGTATATGGGGCAGAAGAGAGACCCAGTACTTC,CASSIWGRRETQYF
NA,NA,15,TRBJ1-1,TRBV2,TGTGCCAGCAGGGTCCTACAGGGTGGCGGCACTGAAGCTTTCTTT,CASRVLQGGGTEAFF
TRBD2,NA,12,TRBJ2-1,TRBV2,TGTGCCAGCAGCCCCACTAGCGATGAGCAGTTCTTC,CASSPTSDEQFF
NA,NA,14,TRBJ1-4,TRBV6-5,TGTGCCAGCAGCCCCCGGACAGTTAATGAAAAACTGTTTTTT,CASSPRTVNEKLFF
TRBD1,NA,16,TRBJ2-1,TRBV29-1,TGCAGCGTTGAACCCGGGACAGGGAAGTCCTACAATGAGCAGTTCTTC,CSVEPGTGKSYNEQFF
NA,NA,15,TRBJ1-1,TRBV24-1,TGTGCCACCAGTGATTCCCGGACAATAAACACTGAAGCTTTCTTT,CATSDSRTINTEAFF
NA,once,16,TRBJ2-7,TRBV15,TGTGCCACCAGCAGAGTTCGGCAGGGGAACTCCTACGAGCAGTACTTC,CATSRVRQGNSYEQYF
NA,NA,11,TRBJ1-3,TRBV2,TGTGCCAGCAGTTACAGGGATACCATATATTTT,CASSYRDTIYF
NA,NA,16,TRBJ1-2,TRBV19,TGTGCCAGTAGTATTCCCGCGGGACCCATTAACTATGGCTACACCTTC,CASSIPAGPINYGYTF
TRBD2,NA,16,TRBJ2-7,TRBV5-1,TGCGCCAGCAGCAACTCAGCGGGAGCTTACCCCTACGAGCAGTACTTC,CASSNSAGAYPYEQYF
TRBD1,NA,16,TRBJ1-1,TRBV15,TGTGCCACCAGCAGAGCCTGGGACAGGGGGAACACTGAAGCTTTCTTT,CATSRAWDRGNTEAFF
NA,once,14,TRBJ1-2,TRBV19,TGTGCCAGTAGTCGCACAGGGAGAGGGAATGGCTACACCTTC,CASSRTGRGNGYTF
NA,NA,14,TRBJ1-1,TRBV30,TGTGCCTGGAGTGTACGGGGCATGTACACTGAAGCTTTCTTT,CAWSVRGMYTEAFF
TRBD1,NA,14,TRBJ1-6,TRBV7-2,TGTGCCAGCAGCTTAAGGACAGGGGGCTCACCCCTCCACTTT,CASSLRTGGSPLHF
NA,NA,15,TRBJ2-6,TRBV7-3,TGTGCCAGCAGCGCACAGGCTTCTGGGGCCAACGTCCTGACTTTC,CASSAQASGANVLTF
NA,NA,13,TRBJ1-3,TRBV4-1,TGCGCCAGCAGCCAGCGGACTGGAAACACCATATATTTT,CASSQRTGNTIYF
TRBD2,NA,14,TRBJ2-3,TRBV6-4,TGTGCCAGCAGTGAACGGGGGGGCACAGATACGCAGTATTTT,CASSERGGTDTQYF
NA,NA,11,TRBJ1-1,TRBV2,TGTGCCAGCAGTGAAGATTCTGAAGCCTTCTTT,CASSEDSEAFF
NA,few,19,TRBJ1-3,TRBV15,TGTGCCACCAGCAGAGTGGCGGGGACGAAGCTAAGCTCTGGAAACACCATATATTTT,CATSRVAGTKLSSGNTIYF
TRBD1,NA,15,TRBJ1-5,TRBV19,TGTGCCAGTAGTGTCCGGACAGGGGACAATCAGCCCCAGCATTTT,CASSVRTGDNQPQHF
NA,NA,11,TRBJ1-1,TRBV6-5,TGTGCCAGCAGTTATCCGGGGGGCCCTTTCTTT,CASSYPGGPFF
NA,NA,14,TRBJ2-7,TRBV6-6,TGTGCCAGCAGTTACGCGAGACAGGGAGGCGAGCAGTACTTC,CASSYARQGGEQYF
TRBD1,once,13,TRBJ1-5,TRBV30,TGTGCCTGGAGTGTACAGGGGGCTCAGCCCCAGCATTTT,CAWSVQGAQPQHF
NA,NA,15,TRBJ2-4,TRBV2,TGTGCCAGCAGTGAAGACGGCCTAGCCAAAAACATTCAGTACTTC,CASSEDGLAKNIQYF
NA,NA,14,TRBJ1-2,TRBV9,TGTGCCAGCAGCGTAGCCGGGAATAACTATGGCTACACCTTC,CASSVAGNNYGYTF
NA,NA,13,TRBJ1-3,TRBV7-3,TGTGCCAGCAGCTTAGAGTATGGAAACACCATATATTTT,CASSLEYGNTIYF
NA,NA,14,TRBJ1-4,TRBV13,TGTGCCAGCAGGAAAACAGGGCGGGGTGAAAAACTGTTTTTT,CASRKTGRGEKLFF
TRBD1,few,16,TRBJ1-4,TRBV28,TGTGCCAGCAGGCCCGACAGGGCCGGGACTAATGAAAAACTGTTTTTT,CASRPDRAGTNEKLFF
NA,NA,10,TRBJ2-7,TRBV2,TGTGCCAGCGGGGGCTACGAGCAGTACTTC,CASGGYEQYF
TRBD1,NA,15,TRBJ1-6,TRBV6-5,TGTGCCAGCAGTTTCCCCGGGACAGGGGGTTCACCCCTCCACTTT,CASSFPGTGGSPLHF
TRBD2,many,14,TRBJ2-2,TRBV7-3,TGTGCCAGCAATTTAGCGGGGAACACCGGGGAGCTGTTTTTT,CASNLAGNTGELFF
TRBD1,NA,13,TRBJ1-1,TRBV5-1,TGCGCCAGCAGCTTGGGGACAGGGTGGGAAGCTTTCTTT,CASSLGTGWEAFF
TRBD1,NA,14,TRBJ2-7,TRBV6-1,TGTGCCAGCAGTGAAGGTCAGGGGGCCTACGAGCAGTACTTC,CASSEGQGAYEQYF
TRBD1,NA,15,TRBJ2-1,TRBV19,TGTGCCAGTAGTACCCCGGGACAGGGGTTCAATGAGCAGTTCTTC,CASSTPGQGFNEQFF
TRBD2,NA,14,TRBJ2-3,TRBV6-2/TRBV6-3,TGTGCCAGCAGTTATAGCGGGAGGGCCGATACGCAGTATTTT,CASSYSGRADTQYF
NA,NA,13,TRBJ2-7,TRBV5-6,TGTGCCAGCAGCGCCGGGCTTTCCTACGAGCAGTACTTC,CASSAGLSYEQYF
NA,NA,14,TRBJ2-3,TRBV5-1,TGCGCCAGCAGCTTGGGGCTAGATGCAGATACGCAGTATTTT,CASSLGLDADTQYF
NA,NA,16,TRBJ1-5,TRBV7-9,TGTGCCAGCAGCTTATGGGGTGACAGAGACAATCAGCCCCAGCATTTT,CASSLWGDRDNQPQHF
NA,NA,12,TRBJ2-2,TRBV12-3/TRBV12-4,TGTGCCAGCAGCCCTGGAACCGGGGAGCTGTTTTTT,CASSPGTGELFF
NA,NA,14,TRBJ1-3,TRBV5-6,TGTGCCAGCAGCTTGGGGACCAGGGGAAACACCATATATTTT,CASSLGTRGNTIYF
NA,NA,11,TRBJ2-7,TRBV30,TGTGCCTGGAGGGAGGCTTACGAGCAGTACTTC,CAWREAYEQYF
NA,once,16,TRBJ2-4,TRBV28,TGTGCCAGCAGTCCCGGACAGCGGGTAGCCAAAAACATTCAGTACTTC,CASSPGQRVAKNIQYF